This T cell receptor beta chain is from a study of CD8 T cells in Susac syndrome. The CDR3 runs 13 residues. The germline V gene has CDR1 SGDLS and CDR2 YYNGEE. The germline V and J ends were trimmed by 0 bases and 7 bases, with 10 bases remaining between them. Remarks on this clonotype: What it recognizes is unknown.

General study points: An acknowledgment was made by the study that its TCR sequencing and HLA analysis involved relatively few individuals.

It was healthy donors who served as the controls, matched for age and sex. RNA totalling about 0.5 to 1 ug underwent reverse transcription with random hexamers. The immunoSEQ assay covered 54 Vbeta and 13 Jbeta segments for CDR3. TCRdb fed the immunoSEQ multiplex PCR reads into MiXCR, producing one record per CDR3 protein. The repertoire holds around 26,000 distinct CDR3 sequences, with 94% as singletons. The sequencing sample was made of CD8+ T cells from PBMCs. The chain has TRBV9 and TRBJ1-1, with D unclear. This TCR was sampled from a human donor in good health. The CDR3 nucleotides are TGTGCCAGCAGCGTAGATTCGTTCCGTGAAGCTTTCTTT. Its protein product is CASSVDSFREAFF.